The 14 T cell receptor beta chains in this list originate from one sample, sequenced in a study of T cell responses to AZD1222 COVID-19 vaccine. This table comes from immunoSEQ multiplex PCR, and its TCRdb copy is limited to in-frame clones, with some not included. The sample carries 80,000 to 100,000 clones, about 83% recorded once. Sequencing was performed on peripheral blood, taken 28 days after the second AZD1222 dose. These receptors were taken from an adult who received the AZD1222 COVID-19 vaccine.

The chain uses TRBV5-8 and TRBJ2-2; 7 nucleotides match TRBD1. Germline CDR1 is SGHTS and CDR2 is YDEGEE. After removal of 0 bases from V and 1 base from J, the junction contained 0 bases not matched to a gene. CDR3 size: 15 residues. The CDR3 DNA sequence: TGTGCCAGCAGCTTGGGGACAGGGAACACCGGGGAGCTGTTTTTT. It is translated as CASSLGTGNTGELFF.

The chain links TRBV3-1 (or the pseudogene TRBV3-2) to TRBJ2-7, with 10 nucleotides matching TRBD2. The junction had 11 bases not matched to a gene; V was cut back by 6 bases and J by 6 bases. The CDR3 length is 15 residues. The germline CDR1 and CDR2 sequences are LGHDT and YNNKEL (reference sequence). CDR3 bases: TGTGCCAGCAGTCCCAGCGGGGGGGTCCCCATCGAGCAGTACTTC. This codes for CASSPSGGVPIEQYF.

This chain links TRBV27 with TRBJ1-1, with TRBD1 identical over 9 bases. Germline trimming cut 8 bases from V and 1 base from J; bases unmatched to any gene: 5. The germline V gene encodes CDR1 MNHEY and CDR2 SMNVEV (reference sequence). The CDR3 extends over 14 amino acids. CDR3 protein: CASSDRGRNTEAFF. CDR3 bases: TGTGCCAGCTCTGACAGGGGGAGGAACACTGAAGCTTTCTTT.

This clone has just one count. The rearrangement links TRBV15 to TRBJ1-1; 11 bases are a match to TRBD1. The germline V gene encodes CDR1 LNHNV and CDR2 YYDKDF (reference sequence). The trim removed 6 bases at V and 5 bases at J, leaving 2 bases unmatched. This CDR3 region has 13 residues. CDR3 sequence (DNA): TGTGCCACCAGGGGACAGGGGGTTACTGAAGCTTTCTTT. Translated: CATRGQGVTEAFF.

Comment on this clone: One junction end disagrees with the germline gene, perhaps due to a read error. This CDR3 reads CASSRFGEAF. CDR3 coding DNA: TGTGCCAGCAGCCGGTTCGGTGAGGCCTTC. The chain employs TRBV7-9 and TRBJ1-2; D ambiguous. CDR3 size: 10 residues. Germline CDR1 is SEHNR and CDR2 is FQNEAQ (reference sequence). The variable domain in full, completed from reference TRBV7-9 and TRBJ1-2, reads DTGVSQNPRHKITKRGQNVTFRCDPISEHNRLYWYRQTLGQGPEFLTYFQNEAQLEKSRLLSDRFSAERPKGSFSTLEIQRTEQGDSAMYLCASSRFGEAFGSGTRLTVV.

The rearrangement links TRBV5-5 to TRBJ1-2, with D possibly being TRBD1 (5 bases). Trimming shortened V by 3 bases and J by 0 bases, and 12 bases separated the two germline ends. The germline CDR1 and CDR2 sequences are SGHKS and YYEKEE (reference sequence). This CDR3 is built from 15 residues. Written as DNA, the CDR3 is TGTGCCAGCAGCTCGCTCCTGACAGCTAACTATGGCTACACCTTC. Translating gives CASSSLLTANYGYTF. The full variable domain, rest sourced from reference TRBV5-5 and TRBJ1-2, is DAGVTQSPTHLIKTRGQQVTLRCSPISGHKSVSWYQQVLGQGPQFIFQYYEKEERGRGNFPDRFSARQFPNYSSELNVNALLLGDSALYLCASSSLLTANYGYTFGSGTRLTVV.

CDR3 sequence: CASSFTLRAPGTGELFF. CDR3 DNA sequence: TGCGCCAGCAGCTTCACGCTACGAGCCCCGGGAACCGGGGAGCTGTTTTTT. The chain couples TRBV5-1 to TRBJ2-2; a weak D match, TRBD2 (5 bases). Germline values: CDR1 SGHRS, CDR2 YFSETQ. Trimming cost V 2 bases and J 5 bases, with 19 bases left between them. The length of the CDR3 is 17 residues.

V is TRBV28 and J is TRBJ1-1; the D is unclear. The CDR3 is 14 amino acids. The germline CDR1 and CDR2 sequences are MDHEN and SYDVKM. Trimming shortened V by 2 bases and J by 6 bases, and 13 bases separated the two germline ends. CDR3 DNA sequence: TGTGCCAGCAGTTTAGGGAGCCGGAGGGCTGAAGCTTTCTTT. It translates to CASSLGSRRAEAFF.

The J gene is TRBJ1-4, the V gene TRBV5-1; 7 bases match TRBD1. Trimming removed 6 bases from V and 5 bases from J; junction bases left unmatched: 10. The CDR3 has 15 amino acids. Germline V gene data show CDR1 as SGHRS and CDR2 as YFSETQ. The CDR3 here is CASTFQGQSNEKLFF. The CDR3 DNA is TGCGCCAGCACTTTCCAGGGACAGTCAAATGAAAAACTGTTTTTT.

The gene calls are TRBV19 and TRBJ2-7, with 9 bases aligning to TRBD1. This CDR3 region has 13 residues. V was clipped by 6 bases and J by 5 bases; unmatched bases: 5. Per the germline V gene, CDR1 is LNHDA and CDR2 is SQIVND (reference sequence). CDR3 region: CASSTRDRDEQYF. The CDR3 DNA sequence: TGTGCCAGTAGCACCCGGGACAGGGACGAGCAGTACTTC.

The rearrangement joins TRBV4-2 to TRBJ1-3; possibly TRBD1 for D (6 bases). There are 18 residues in the CDR3. With 2 bases removed from V and 1 base from J, the gap between germline ends came to 18 bases. Germline V gene sequence: CDR1 LGHNA, CDR2 YNFKEQ. CDR3 loop: CASSQPITGSLSGNTIYF. DNA of the CDR3: TGTGCCAGCAGCCAACCAATCACAGGGAGTCTTTCTGGAAACACCATATATTTT.

The chain is built from TRBV21-1 and TRBJ2-7. TRBV21-1 is a listed pseudogene. CDR3 length: 13 amino acids. This chain's CDR3 is CASSKEGNHEQYF. The CDR3 nucleotides read TGTGCCAGCAGCAAAGAAGGTAACCACGAGCAGTACTTC.

The chain combines TRBV13 with TRBJ2-2; D perhaps matches TRBD2 (6 bases). The CDR3 has 14 residues. Trimming removed 4 bases at V and 8 bases at J, with 14 bases between. Germline-derived CDR1 and CDR2 are PRHDT and FYEKMQ (reference sequence). The CDR3 DNA reads TGTGCCAGCAGCTACCCCGGCGGGGCGGGGGAGCTGTTTTTT. Encoded protein: CASSYPGGAGELFF. The full variable domain, completed using reference TRBV13 and TRBJ2-2, is AAGVIQSPRHLIKEKRETATLKCYPIPRHDTVYWYQQGPGQDPQFLISFYEKMQSDKGSIPDRFSAQQFSDYHSELNMSSLELGDSALYFCASSYPGGAGELFFGEGSRLTVL.

CDR3 nucleotide sequence: TGTGCCAGCAGCCCACAGGGGAAAAACACTGAAGCTTTCTTT. Protein product: CASSPQGKNTEAFF. The chain couples TRBV14 to TRBJ1-1, with 7 bases fitting TRBD1. This CDR3 comprises 14 residues. CDR1 is SGHDN and CDR2 is FVKESK in the germline V gene. V gave up 4 bases and J gave up 2 bases; unmatched junction bases: 4.